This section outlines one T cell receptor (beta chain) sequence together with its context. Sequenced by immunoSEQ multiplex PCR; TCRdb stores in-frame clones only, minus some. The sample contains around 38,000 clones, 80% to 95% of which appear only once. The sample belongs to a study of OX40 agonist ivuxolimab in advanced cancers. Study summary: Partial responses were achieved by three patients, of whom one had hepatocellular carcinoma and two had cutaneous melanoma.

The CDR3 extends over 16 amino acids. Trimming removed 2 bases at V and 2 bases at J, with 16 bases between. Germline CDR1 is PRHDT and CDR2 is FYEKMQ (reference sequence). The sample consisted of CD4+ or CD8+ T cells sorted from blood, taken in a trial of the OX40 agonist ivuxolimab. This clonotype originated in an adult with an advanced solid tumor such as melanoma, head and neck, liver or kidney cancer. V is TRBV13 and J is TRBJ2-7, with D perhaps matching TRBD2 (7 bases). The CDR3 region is CASSLRRGPPPYEQYF. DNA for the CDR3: TGTGCCAGCAGCTTACGGCGGGGGCCACCCCCCTACGAGCAGTACTTC.